These 10 T cell receptor beta chains were all obtained from the same sample, sequenced in a study of T cell changes during pregnancy in multiple sclerosis. TCRdb keeps only in-frame clones here, not all; method: immunoSEQ multiplex PCR. The table lists tens of thousands of clones, 85% to 90% of them singletons. Sequenced here: CD4+ T cells from peripheral blood mononuclear cells, sampled in the first trimester of pregnancy. All receptors derive from a female donor with multiple sclerosis, enrolled in a pregnancy study.

The chain has TRBV19 and TRBJ2-5; D not resolved. This CDR3 is 13 amino acids long. Germline V gives CDR1 LNHDA, CDR2 SQIVND (reference sequence). Trimming took 0 bases from V and 5 from J, leaving 7 bases between them. CDR3 residues: CASSIDGLETQYF. CDR3 bases: TGTGCCAGTAGTATAGACGGGTTGGAGACCCAGTACTTC.

The J gene is TRBJ1-4, the V gene TRBV19; possible D gene TRBD1, 6 bases. Germline V CDR1 and CDR2: LNHDA, SQIVND (reference sequence). The CDR3 runs 14 residues. V was shortened by 4 bases and J by 7 bases, with 13 bases between the two germline ends. The CDR3, as DNA: TGTGCCAGTAGTACTTACACACAGGGTGAAAAACTGTTTTTT. Protein product: CASSTYTQGEKLFF.

CDR3 bases: TGTGCCAGCAGCTTGGCGGACAGCTATGGCTACACCTTC. Encoded protein: CASSLADSYGYTF. This rearrangement joins TRBV7-6 to TRBJ1-2; tentative D call: TRBD1 (6 bases). The CDR3 is 13 residues long. CDR1 and CDR2 (germline): SGHVS, FNYEAQ. Trimming left V 3 bases short and J 4 bases short, with 9 bases between.

The chain employs TRBV30 and TRBJ1-6; TRBD1 might be the D (5 bases). Trimming removed 1 base from V and 4 bases from J, with 5 bases in between. This CDR3 contains 13 residues. Germline CDR1 is GTSNPN and CDR2 is SVGIG (reference sequence). The CDR3 is CAWSDRYNSPLHF. The CDR3 DNA is TGTGCCTGGAGTGACAGGTATAATTCACCCCTCCACTTT.

This rearrangement joins TRBV19 to TRBJ2-2, with 9 bases matching TRBD1. V shed 7 bases, J shed 4 bases, and the junction held 4 bases outside the gene matches. This CDR3 is built from 14 residues. Germline CDR1 is LNHDA and CDR2 is SQIVND (reference sequence). As DNA, the CDR3 is TGTGCCAGTACCCGGGACAGGGTCACCGGGGAGCTGTTTTTT. This encodes CASTRDRVTGELFF. The entire variable domain, with the rest obtained from reference TRBV19 and TRBJ2-2, is as follows: DGGITQSPKYLFRKEGQNVTLSCEQNLNHDAMYWYRQDPGQGLRLIYYSQIVNDFQKGDIAEGYSVSREKKESFPLTVTSAQKNPTAFYLCASTRDRVTGELFFGEGSRLTVL.

The V and J genes are TRBV29-1 and TRBJ2-3; D is possibly TRBD1 (7 bases). Per germline, CDR1 SQVTM and CDR2 ANQGSEA. CDR3 length equals 14 residues. CDR3 sequence (DNA): TGCAGGGCCGGAGGAGGGGGCTACACAGATACGCAGTATTTT. Encoded protein: CRAGGGGYTDTQYF.

The chain uses TRBV2 and TRBJ2-7; no firm D call. The germline gives CDR1 SNHLY, CDR2 FYNNEI. V gave up 8 bases and J gave up 4 bases, with 9 bases separating them. The CDR3 totals 11 residues. The CDR3 DNA reads as TGTGCCAGCGAGAGTATGTACGAGCAGTACTTC. Translated, it gives CASESMYEQYF.

The V and J genes are TRBV7-9 and TRBJ1-1, with a tentative D call TRBD1 (6 bases). V shed 3 bases and J shed 2 bases, with 7 bases lying between them. Germline V gene data show CDR1 as SEHNR and CDR2 as FQNEAQ (reference sequence). CDR3 length equals 13 residues. The CDR3 sequence is CASSLDSNTEAFF. As DNA, the CDR3 is TGTGCCAGCAGCTTGGACAGTAACACTGAAGCTTTCTTT.

V and J are TRBV6-6 and TRBJ2-1; TRBD2 agrees at 12 bases. Germline V gene sequence: CDR1 MNHNY, CDR2 SVGAGI (reference sequence). With 6 bases clipped from V and 10 bases from J, the junction kept 4 bases outside the gene matches. The CDR3 has 13 amino acids. The CDR3 spells CASRSSGGVEQFF. The CDR3 bases are TGTGCCAGCAGATCTAGCGGGGGGGTCGAGCAGTTCTTC.

The gene calls are TRBV6-6 and TRBJ1-4; 8 bases align to TRBD1. V dropped 2 bases and J dropped 1; count of bases not matched to a gene: 0. Germline CDR1 reads MNHNY; CDR2 reads SVGAGI (reference sequence). The CDR3 runs 15 residues. CDR3 in DNA: TGTGCCAGCAGTTACGGACAGGGAACTAATGAAAAACTGTTTTTT. Its translation is CASSYGQGTNEKLFF.